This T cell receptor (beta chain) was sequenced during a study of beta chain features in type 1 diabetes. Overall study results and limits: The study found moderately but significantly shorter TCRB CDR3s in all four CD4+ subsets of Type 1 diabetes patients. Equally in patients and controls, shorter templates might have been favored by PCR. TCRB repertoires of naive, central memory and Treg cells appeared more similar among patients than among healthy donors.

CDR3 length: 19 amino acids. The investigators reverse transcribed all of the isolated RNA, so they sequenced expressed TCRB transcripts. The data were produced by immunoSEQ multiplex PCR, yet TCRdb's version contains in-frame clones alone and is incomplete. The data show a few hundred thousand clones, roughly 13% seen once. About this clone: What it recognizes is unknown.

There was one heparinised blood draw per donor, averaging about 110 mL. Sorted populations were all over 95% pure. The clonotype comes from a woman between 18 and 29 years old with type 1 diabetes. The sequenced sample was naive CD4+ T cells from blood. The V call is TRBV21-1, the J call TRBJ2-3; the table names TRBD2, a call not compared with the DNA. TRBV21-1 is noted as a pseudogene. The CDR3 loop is CASSSLPSGLATVRDTQYF. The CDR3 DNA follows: TGTGCCAGCAGCTCCCTCCCATCGGGACTAGCGACAGTACGAGATACGCAGTATTTT.